The sample holds a few counts of the clone carrying this TCR beta chain. Its antigen is as yet unknown. The entry originates in a study of T-cell reconstitution after alpha-beta-depleted transplantation in children. Findings and caveats of the study: At one year after transplant, newly produced T cells mostly accounted for T-cell counts and diversity. Some patients' high day-60 TCRbeta diversity was traced to surviving recipient T cells and thymic progenitors. Expanded graft clones, several hundred of them, were reportedly the source of alpha-beta T cells about two months after transplant.

Preparing the TCRbeta library involved the use of unique molecular identifiers. TCRdb analysed the PCR reads with MiXCR anew, one entry per CDR3 protein. The sample has about 980,000 distinct CDR3 sequences, 25% to 30% seen once; the top ten hold roughly 31%. This CDR3 has 15 amino acids. Germline-derived CDR1 and CDR2 are DFQATT and SNEGSKA (reference sequence). The V and J ends lost 3 bases and 10 bases, in that order; junction bases with no gene match: 11. The TCR comes from a boy under two years old who had a stem cell transplant for SCID, so the T cells may come from the graft donor. Source: PBMCs, mostly from graft donor cells, taken 360 days after TCRalphabeta/CD19-depleted stem cell transplant. The rearrangement uses TRBV20-1 and TRBJ2-1; 11 bases fit TRBD1. For the CDR3, the DNA is TGCAGTGCTAGCCCCACCGGGACAGGGGGTAGGGAGCAGTTCTTC. The encoded protein is CSASPTGTGGREQFF.